The TCR beta chain under discussion was sequenced for a study of early T cells in non-severe SARS-CoV-2 infection. Study overall: Chains stayed unpaired after sequencing of bulk RNA from unsorted whole blood. Study-wide results and caveats: CD4 and private specificities were missed by VDJdb matching, which favored anti-spike CD8 responses.

Unique molecular identifiers (one per individual cDNA molecule) were attached. TCRdb fed the 5' RACE reads into MiXCR, producing one record per CDR3 protein. The sample includes approximately 73,000 distinct CDR3 sequences, about 11% of them seen just once. Germline lookup yields CDR1 SGHTA and CDR2 FQGTGA. Trimming took 5 bases from V and 2 from J, leaving 10 bases between them. The CDR3 is 14 amino acids. In this sample, this clonotype turned up many times. Its specificity is not known. The chain recombines TRBV7-3 with TRBJ2-1; the D gene is possibly TRBD1 (6 bases). The receptor comes from an adult who was a healthcare worker with PCR-confirmed SARS-CoV-2 infection or an uninfected control (not recorded which). The material sequenced was whole blood. In DNA, the CDR3 is TGTGCCAGCAGCCCAGGGGTTCCCTACAATGAGCAGTTCTTC. It codes for CASSPGVPYNEQFF. The full variable domain, with the rest looked up from reference TRBV7-3 and TRBJ2-1, is GAGVSQTPSNKVTEKGKYVELRCDPISGHTALYWYRQSLGQGPEFLIYFQGTGAADDSGLPNDRFFAVRPEGSVSTLKIQRTERGDSAVYLCASSPGVPYNEQFFGPGTRLTVL.